The present entry profiles one T cell receptor (beta chain) with its context. What it binds is unknown. The planned depth of sequencing spanned 1 in 200,000 to 1 in 1 million T cells. The repertoire was sequenced with immunoSEQ multiplex PCR; TCRdb's copy has only in-frame clones and lacks some. The table lists more than 60,000 clones, approximately 87% of them singletons. The data stem from a study of cytotoxic CD8 clonotypes in ibrutinib-treated CLL. The CDR3 loop spans 15 amino acids. V lost 7 bases to trimming and J lost 0 bases, with 15 bases between them. CDR1 is MNHEY, CDR2 SMNVEV, per germline (reference sequence). Study observations and caveats: Age-matched healthy donor levels were exceeded by baseline clonality, which tracked circulating CD8+ T-cell counts. Patients with sustained remission and those progressing were sampled at differing times. Public clonotypes were rare and shrank or held steady on treatment.

Here the sequenced sample was PBMCs, taken after 24 months of ibrutinib treatment. J is TRBJ2-5 and V is TRBV27; TRBD1 is a possible D gene (5 bases). This receptor was taken from a human donor with chronic lymphocytic leukemia. DNA of the CDR3: TGTGCCAGCACCCCCTTTGCAGGGTACCAAGAGACCCAGTACTTC. It encodes CASTPFAGYQETQYF.